These 29 T cell receptor beta chains share one sample of origin, sequenced in a study of cytomegalovirus exposure and HLA in healthy donors. Use of 60 Vbeta and 13 Jbeta primers characterized the PCR. Clones were read by immunoSEQ multiplex PCR, and TCRdb kept only the in-frame ones, dropping some. The table lists approximately 110,000 clones, approximately 70% of them singletons. The specimen was PBMCs. The receptors were sampled from a man aged 35-49 years in good health and CMV-seropositive.

J is TRBJ2-2 and V is TRBV4-3; 11 positions agree with TRBD1. The V and J ends lost 4 bases and 6 bases, in that order; junction bases with no gene match: 7. There are 16 residues in the CDR3. CDR1 and CDR2 from the germline V gene are LGHNA and YSLEER. The DNA of the CDR3 is TGCGCCAGCAGCCCGTGGACAGGGGGCCTTCCCGGGGAGCTGTTTTTT. Amino acids: CASSPWTGGLPGELFF.

This clone appeared a single time. The V gene is TRBV23-1, the J gene TRBJ1-1; 8 bases line up with TRBD1. Being an ORF, TRBV23-1 has a function that is uncertain. The length of the CDR3 is 14 residues. The ends lost 1 base at V and 4 bases at J; junction bases unmatched: 2. CDR3 in amino acids: CASSQCDRGTEAFF. The CDR3 DNA reads as TGCGCCAGCAGTCAATGTGACAGGGGCACTGAAGCTTTCTTT.

The rearrangement uses TRBV30 and TRBJ2-4, with D maybe TRBD1 (5 bases). Trimming shortened V by 4 bases and J by 3 bases, and 7 bases separated the two germline ends. Germline CDR1 reads GTSNPN; CDR2 reads SVGIG (reference sequence). This CDR3 has 12 amino acids. CDR3 sequence: CAWNRGKNIQYF. In nucleotides, the CDR3 is TGTGCCTGGAATAGGGGCAAAAACATTCAGTACTTC.

This clone has more than one count but fewer than ten. The rearrangement joins TRBV7-9 to TRBJ2-5, with TRBD2 as a possible D gene (6 bases). There are 15 residues in the CDR3. V was cut by 5 bases and J by 1 base, with 14 bases left in between. CDR1 is SEHNR, CDR2 FQNEAQ, per germline (reference sequence). CDR3 sequence: CASSLPPGLQETQYF. The DNA of the CDR3 is TGTGCCAGCAGCCTACCACCGGGACTCCAAGAGACCCAGTACTTC.

The chain uses TRBV7-2 and TRBJ2-3, with TRBD2 matching 9 bases. Trimming cost V 0 bases and J 4 bases; bases outside gene matches: 2. Looked up from germline, CDR1 is SGHTA and CDR2 is FQGNSA. The CDR3 extends over 15 amino acids. Here the CDR3 reads CASSLALAGADTQYF. The CDR3 region has the DNA TGTGCCAGCAGCTTAGCATTAGCGGGAGCAGATACGCAGTATTTT.

The V call is TRBV9, the J call TRBJ2-2; 8 positions agree with TRBD2. Trimming removed 0 bases from V and 7 bases from J; junction bases left unmatched: 5. Germline V gene sequence: CDR1 SGDLS, CDR2 YYNGEE. The CDR3 is 15 amino acids. CDR3 loop: CASSVAGGGSGELFF. CDR3 bases: TGTGCCAGCAGCGTAGCGGGAGGGGGGAGCGGGGAGCTGTTTTTT.

There are a few counts of this clone. The CDR3 coding sequence is TGTGCCAGCAGATTAGCGGGACTTAGCACAGATACGCAGTATTTT. This codes for CASRLAGLSTDTQYF. The V gene is TRBV6-5, the J gene TRBJ2-3; 8 bases line up with TRBD2. Unmatched junction bases numbered 5, after V lost 6 bases and J lost 0 bases. CDR1 and CDR2 (germline): MNHEY, SVGAGI. This CDR3 comprises 15 residues.

This clone was detected only a few times. J is TRBJ2-7 and V is TRBV19; 8 nucleotides agree with TRBD2. The CDR3 contains 13 residues. With 3 bases clipped from V and 3 bases from J, the junction kept 1 base outside the gene matches. Germline assignment: CDR1 LNHDA and CDR2 SQIVND (reference sequence). The CDR3 spells CASSIAGGYEQYF. The CDR3 nucleotides are TGTGCCAGTAGTATCGCGGGAGGCTACGAGCAGTACTTC.

The table lists this clone with a few counts. The chain has TRBV5-1 and TRBJ1-5; D not resolved. The CDR3 totals 15 residues. Germline CDR1 SGHRS, CDR2 YFSETQ. V was cut by 1 base and J by 2 bases, with 10 bases left in between. CDR3 bases: TGCGCCAGCAGCTTGACGGGTGAGGGCAATCAGCCCCAGCATTTT. Translating gives CASSLTGEGNQPQHF.

V is TRBV19 and J is TRBJ2-1, with TRBD2 identical over 7 bases. J lost 0 bases, V lost 7 bases, and 18 bases had no gene match. The length of the CDR3 is 19 residues. From germline, CDR1 is LNHDA and CDR2 SQIVND (reference sequence). Here the CDR3 reads CASMGGGGSVSSSYNEQFF. CDR3 sequence (DNA): TGTGCCAGTATGGGTGGCGGCGGGAGCGTATCTTCCTCCTACAATGAGCAGTTCTTC.

The CDR3 region is CASSTTGNEQYF. CDR3 sequence (DNA): TGTGCCAGCAGCACGACAGGGAACGAGCAGTACTTC. The rearrangement links TRBV28 to TRBJ2-7; 7 nucleotides agree with TRBD1. The CDR3 has 12 amino acids. V was clipped by 6 bases and J by 5 bases; unmatched bases: 4. Germline loops: CDR1 MDHEN, CDR2 SYDVKM. Complete variable domain (other parts from reference TRBV28 and TRBJ2-7): DVKVTQSSRYLVKRTGEKVFLECVQDMDHENMFWYRQDPGLGLRLIYFSYDVKMKEKGDIPEGYSVSREKKERFSLILESASTNQTSMYLCASSTTGNEQYFGPGTRLTVT.

V is TRBV5-1 and J is TRBJ2-7; 7 nucleotides match TRBD2. Germline CDR1 reads SGHRS; CDR2 reads YFSETQ. Trimming took 4 bases from V and 5 from J; bases not matched to a gene: 6. There are 13 residues in the CDR3. CDR3: CASSGLVSDEQYF. CDR3 sequence (DNA): TGCGCCAGCAGCGGACTAGTAAGCGACGAGCAGTACTTC.

This clone was counted a few times. The chain combines TRBV5-1 with TRBJ1-2; D may be TRBD1 (5 bases). This CDR3 region has 13 residues. Looked up from germline, CDR1 is SGHRS and CDR2 is YFSETQ. Trimming cost V 0 bases and J 4 bases, with 7 bases left between them. DNA of the CDR3: TGCGCCAGCAGCTTGGCCAGGGCCTATGGCTACACCTTC. Protein product: CASSLARAYGYTF. The whole variable domain, remainder taken from reference TRBV5-1 and TRBJ1-2, is KAGVTQTPRYLIKTRGQQVTLSCSPISGHRSVSWYQQTPGQGLQFLFEYFSETQRNKGNFPGRFSGRQFSNSRSEMNVSTLELGDSALYLCASSLARAYGYTFGSGTRLTVV.

This clone was observed a single time. Germline is not matched at one junction end, which may reflect a read error. The V call is TRBV4-3, the J call TRBJ1-5; unclear D gene. CDR3 length: 15 residues. CDR1 LGHNA and CDR2 YSLEER come from the germline V gene. CDR3 DNA: TGCGCCAGCAGCCAAGACGTAGGTAGCTATCAGCCCCAGCATTTT. It is translated as CASSQDVGSYQPQHF.

This rearrangement joins TRBV7-8 to TRBJ1-2; 8 positions agree with TRBD1. This CDR3 is built from 14 residues. Germline CDR1 reads SGHVS; CDR2 reads FQNEAQ. V shed 4 bases, J shed 8 bases, and the junction held 9 bases outside the gene matches. The DNA for the CDR3 is TGTGCCAGCAGCTCGGGACAGGAGGTTCGCGGCTACACCTTC. This sequence encodes CASSSGQEVRGYTF.

The chain recombines TRBV28 with TRBJ2-7, with TRBD2 identical over 14 bases. Looked up from germline, CDR1 is MDHEN and CDR2 is SYDVKM. This CDR3 is 17 amino acids long. Trimming removed 3 bases from V and 5 bases from J; junction bases left unmatched: 9. CDR3 amino acids: CASSFVGLAGVSDEQYF. In DNA form, the CDR3 reads TGTGCCAGCAGTTTTGTGGGACTAGCGGGAGTATCTGACGAGCAGTACTTC.

The chain has TRBV4-1 and TRBJ1-2; tentative D call: TRBD1 (5 bases). The germline CDR1 and CDR2 sequences are MGHRA and YSYEKL. V gave up 0 bases and J gave up 7 bases, with 15 bases separating them. This CDR3 spans 15 amino acids. The chain's CDR3 is CASSQDGSGNIGYTF. CDR3 coding DNA: TGCGCCAGCAGCCAAGATGGGTCAGGGAATATTGGCTACACCTTC.

The chain combines TRBV27 with TRBJ1-2, with 11 bases lining up with TRBD1. Germline loops: CDR1 MNHEY, CDR2 SMNVEV (reference sequence). The CDR3 is 15 amino acids. V lost 7 bases and J lost 8; bases outside the gene matches: 12. CDR3 in DNA: TGTGCCAGCACCGTGCCCGGGACAGGGGGAGGAGGCTACACCTTC. It encodes CASTVPGTGGGGYTF.

This rearrangement joins TRBV7-3 to TRBJ1-1; 8 nucleotides line up with TRBD1. Trimming removed 3 bases from V and 8 bases from J; junction bases left unmatched: 2. CDR1 is SGHTA, CDR2 FQGTGA, per germline. The CDR3 is 12 residues long. CDR3 protein: CASSFGQGEAFF. CDR3 in DNA: TGTGCCAGCAGCTTCGGACAGGGCGAAGCTTTCTTT.

This chain connects TRBV19 to TRBJ2-3, with a weak D call TRBD2 (7 bases). The CDR3 is 16 amino acids. With 5 bases removed from V and 0 bases from J, the gap between germline ends came to 15 bases. Germline V gene lookup returns CDR1 LNHDA and CDR2 SQIVND (reference sequence). In DNA, the CDR3 is TGTGCCAGTAGTGTGGGAGGGGGACGTAGCACAGATACGCAGTATTTT. Its protein is CASSVGGGRSTDTQYF.

Only a few counts were recorded for this clone. This chain links TRBV30 with TRBJ2-1; 7 nucleotides line up with TRBD1. Germline-derived CDR1 and CDR2 are GTSNPN and SVGIG (reference sequence). Trimming at V came to 5 bases and at J to 5 bases, leaving 9 bases not matched to a gene. The CDR3 loop spans 14 amino acids. Written as DNA, the CDR3 is TGTGCCTGGGAACGACAGGGCGGTAACAATGAGCAGTTCTTC. Its translation: CAWERQGGNNEQFF. The complete variable domain, with remaining parts taken from reference TRBV30 and TRBJ2-1, reads SQTIHQWPATLVQPVGSPLSLECTVEGTSNPNLYWYRQAAGRGLQLLFYSVGIGQISSEVPQNLSASRPQDRQFILSSKKLLLSDSGFYLCAWERQGGNNEQFFGPGTRLTVL.

The chain is built from TRBV27 and TRBJ2-7, with D possibly matching TRBD1 (6 bases). The CDR3 has 17 residues. Germline CDR1 reads MNHEY; CDR2 reads SMNVEV (reference sequence). Between the trimmed V and J ends, which lost 3 bases and 3 bases, there was a span of 21 bases. The CDR3 loop is CASSFIPLRAGDYEQYF. The CDR3 region has the DNA TGTGCCAGCAGTTTTATCCCCCTCAGGGCAGGGGACTACGAGCAGTACTTC.

This clone was seen a single time. CDR3 loop: CASSLLAGAYNEQFF. Here the CDR3 DNA reads TGCGCCAGCAGCTTGTTGGCGGGAGCCTACAATGAGCAGTTCTTC. The chain has TRBV5-1 and TRBJ2-1, with 7 bases lining up with TRBD2. Germline trimming cut 1 base from V and 2 bases from J; bases unmatched to any gene: 3. The CDR3 extends over 15 amino acids. Germline V lookup: CDR1 SGHRS, CDR2 YFSETQ.

For the CDR3, the DNA is TGCGCCAGCAGGTCCGTCCCGAATCAGTACGAGCAGTACTTC. Protein: CASRSVPNQYEQYF. The V and J genes are TRBV5-1 and TRBJ2-7; D uncertain. Trimming shortened V by 5 bases and J by 4 bases, and 16 bases separated the two germline ends. The CDR3 is 14 amino acids. Germline lookup yields CDR1 SGHRS and CDR2 YFSETQ.

Only a few counts were recorded for this clone. DNA of the CDR3: TGTGCCACCAGCACCGACAGGGGGGTTAGCAATCAGCCCCAGCATTTT. The encoded protein is CATSTDRGVSNQPQHF. V and J are TRBV15 and TRBJ1-5; 9 bases line up with TRBD1. Germline trimming cut 4 bases from V and 0 bases from J; bases unmatched to any gene: 4. The CDR3 consists of 16 residues. CDR1 and CDR2 from the germline V gene are LNHNV and YYDKDF (reference sequence).

This clone was counted once. Its ends do not fully match the called genes, so a read error is possible. The rearrangement uses TRBV6-1 and TRBJ2-3, with 10 bases aligning to TRBD2. This CDR3 is built from 15 residues. Germline V gene lookup returns CDR1 MNHNS and CDR2 SASEGT. Here the CDR3 reads CASREAGGPGDTQYF. The CDR3 DNA reads TGTGCCAGCAGAGAAGCGGGAGGGCCGGGAGATACGCAGTATTTT.

The chain employs TRBV2 and TRBJ1-1, with a weak D call TRBD1 (5 bases). There are 15 residues in the CDR3. V was shortened by 7 bases and J by 5 bases, with 20 bases between the two germline ends. Germline values: CDR1 SNHLY, CDR2 FYNNEI. CDR3 nucleotide sequence: TGTGCCAGCACTGCCCTCGGGGGGGTCGATACTGAAGCTTTCTTT. Its protein is CASTALGGVDTEAFF. The entire variable domain, with the rest obtained from reference TRBV2 and TRBJ1-1, is as follows: EPEVTQTPSHQVTQMGQEVILRCVPISNHLYFYWYRQILGQKVEFLVSFYNNEISEKSEIFDDQFSVERPDGSNFTLKIRSTKLEDSAMYFCASTALGGVDTEAFFGQGTRLTVV.

V is TRBV30 and J is TRBJ2-1; D might be TRBD2 (7 bases). The V and J ends lost 4 bases and 8 bases respectively, with 33 bases between them. From germline, CDR1 is GTSNPN and CDR2 SVGIG (reference sequence). There are 19 residues in the CDR3. The CDR3 nucleotides read TGTGCCTGGACCTCCGGACTAGAAAAAACGTGGGGGGGCAGGGATGAGCAGTTCTTC. Translation gives CAWTSGLEKTWGGRDEQFF.

The chain joins TRBV29-1 to TRBJ1-6; 9 nucleotides line up with TRBD1. Trimming removed 7 bases from V and 8 bases from J; junction bases left unmatched: 9. CDR1 SQVTM and CDR2 ANQGSEA come from the germline V gene. The CDR3 length is 14 residues. This chain's CDR3 is CSASGGDRDSPLHF. CDR3 sequence (DNA): TGCAGCGCCAGCGGGGGGGACAGGGATTCACCCCTCCACTTT.